One and the same sample provided the 12 T cell receptor beta chains below, sequenced in a study of identical twins. TCRdb processed the 5' RACE reads anew with MiXCR; each CDR3 protein has one entry. The repertoire holds hundreds of thousands of distinct CDR3 sequences, with 8% to 9% as singletons. The sample also formed part of further work on yellow fever vaccine responses in identical twins.

Sequencing was carried out using PBMCs. The receptors were sampled from a woman younger than 35 in good health.

The genes are TRBV6-1 and TRBJ2-1; the match to TRBD2 covers 7 bases. The CDR3 runs 15 residues. The V gene's germline CDR1 is MNHNS and CDR2 SASEGT. V trimming: 5 bases; J trimming: 3 bases; junction bases outside the gene matches: 7. The CDR3 reads CASSPSLADYNEQFF. DNA for the CDR3: TGTGCCAGCAGTCCTTCGCTAGCGGACTACAATGAGCAGTTCTTC.

This clonotype was found many times. This chain connects TRBV9 to TRBJ2-5; D is perhaps TRBD1 or TRBD2 (5 bases each). With 0 bases removed from V and 7 bases from J, the gap between germline ends came to 10 bases. Germline V gene lookup returns CDR1 SGDLS and CDR2 YYNGEE. This CDR3 has 13 residues. The CDR3 region has the DNA TGTGCCAGCAGCGTAGGTGAGGGGAGGACCCAGTACTTC. It translates to CASSVGEGRTQYF.

J is TRBJ2-7 and V is TRBV4-2; D call uncertain. The CDR3 totals 15 residues. Germline values: CDR1 LGHNA, CDR2 YNFKEQ. V lost 1 base to trimming and J lost 0 bases, with 10 bases between them. The CDR3 bases are TGTGCCAGCAGCCAAGGCGTTGATAGCTCCTACGAGCAGTACTTC. Translating it yields CASSQGVDSSYEQYF.

The rearrangement joins TRBV2 to TRBJ2-5; TRBD2 aligns across 7 bases. CDR3 length: 16 residues. J was trimmed by 2 bases and V by 4 bases; bases with no gene match: 10. Germline V lookup: CDR1 SNHLY, CDR2 FYNNEI. CDR3 DNA sequence: TGTGCCAGCAGTGCAATCGAGCGGGGAACTCAAGAGACCCAGTACTTC. Translation gives CASSAIERGTQETQYF.

This clonotype has more than one count but fewer than ten. The chain combines TRBV6-5 with TRBJ1-1; 8 positions match TRBD1. Germline trimming cut 2 bases from V and 5 bases from J; bases unmatched to any gene: 7. CDR3 length: 15 amino acids. Germline V gives CDR1 MNHEY, CDR2 SVGAGI. CDR3 nucleotides: TGTGCCAGCAGTTACCTTAACAGGGGGAGGACTGAAGCTTTCTTT. This translates into CASSYLNRGRTEAFF.

The gene calls are TRBV2 and TRBJ2-7; 10 nucleotides align to TRBD1. V lost 7 bases, J lost 7 bases, and 7 bases stayed unmatched. The CDR3 contains 13 residues. The germline gives CDR1 SNHLY, CDR2 FYNNEI. This CDR3 reads CASKTGGLWEQYF. CDR3 sequence (DNA): TGTGCCAGCAAGACAGGGGGCTTGTGGGAGCAGTACTTC.

V and J are TRBV19 and TRBJ2-3; D not resolved. The germline V gene has CDR1 LNHDA and CDR2 SQIVND (reference sequence). Trimming shortened V by 5 bases and J by 7 bases, and 19 bases separated the two germline ends. CDR3 length: 15 amino acids. CDR3 sequence (DNA): TGTGCCAGTAGTGCCCGTGACCAGCTTGTGAATACGCAGTATTTT. The encoded protein is CASSARDQLVNTQYF.

The chain employs TRBV12-3 or TRBV12-4 and TRBJ1-5; D may be TRBD1 (5 bases). The CDR3 extends over 15 amino acids. V gave up 6 bases and J gave up 3 bases, with 15 bases separating them. The CDR3 loop reads CASRGGWGFNQPQHF. CDR3 nucleotide sequence: TGTGCCAGCAGGGGGGGGTGGGGTTTCAATCAGCCCCAGCATTTT.

V gene TRBV30 combines with J gene TRBJ2-7, with D possibly being TRBD1 (5 bases). The CDR3 spans 11 residues. CDR1 is GTSNPN and CDR2 is SVGIG in the germline V gene (reference sequence). V was cut by 5 bases and J by 3 bases, with 8 bases left in between. DNA of the CDR3: TGTGCCTGGGGACACCTCTACGAGCAGTACTTC. Translation gives CAWGHLYEQYF.

This clonotype was detected many times. This chain joins TRBV21-1 and TRBJ2-7; the table's TRBD2 call for D was not verified on the DNA. TRBV21-1 is noted as a pseudogene. The CDR3 runs 15 residues. CDR3 nucleotides: TGTGCCAGCACCTTAGCGGGGATCTCCTCCTACGAGCAGTACTTC. Its translation is CASTLAGISSYEQYF.

This clonotype turned up a few times. The chain combines TRBV10-3 with TRBJ1-5; TRBD1 agrees at 12 bases. This CDR3 has 15 residues. Germline CDR1 and CDR2: ENHRY and SYGVKD. J was trimmed by 5 bases and V by 6 bases; bases with no gene match: 5. CDR3 in DNA: TGTGCCATCAGACAAGGGACAGGGGGCGATCAGCCCCAGCATTTT. Amino acid sequence: CAIRQGTGGDQPQHF.

The rearrangement links TRBV20-1 to TRBJ2-1, with 9 bases that match TRBD2. The CDR3 extends over 15 amino acids. J gave up 6 bases and V 0 bases, and 6 bases lay outside the gene matches. Germline V gene sequence: CDR1 DFQATT, CDR2 SNEGSKA (reference sequence). CDR3 sequence: CSARDWRGGRNEQFF. In nucleotides, the CDR3 is TGCAGTGCTAGAGATTGGCGGGGGGGCCGCAATGAGCAGTTCTTC.